The TCR beta chain under discussion was sequenced for a study of response to subunit inactivated influenza vaccine. TCRdb fed the RT-PCR reads into MiXCR, producing one record per CDR3 protein. The sample shows under 850,000 distinct CDR3 sequences, approximately 17% of them seen only once. Overall study findings and caveats: T cells newly recruited by each seasonal influenza vaccination are few, the authors suggested.

Ten or more counts support this clonotype. What it recognizes is unknown. The length of the CDR3 is 12 residues. Trimming removed 0 bases at V and 4 bases at J, with 6 bases between. Germline values: CDR1 DFQATT, CDR2 SNEGSKA (reference sequence). Specimen: PBMCs from blood, collected 4 to 6 days after vaccination. This receptor was obtained from a man in his fifties who received an inactivated influenza vaccine. The chain employs TRBV20-1 and TRBJ1-2; D remains unclear. The CDR3 protein is CSARDRGYGYTF. Written as DNA, the CDR3 is TGCAGTGCTAGAGATCGCGGCTATGGCTACACCTTC.